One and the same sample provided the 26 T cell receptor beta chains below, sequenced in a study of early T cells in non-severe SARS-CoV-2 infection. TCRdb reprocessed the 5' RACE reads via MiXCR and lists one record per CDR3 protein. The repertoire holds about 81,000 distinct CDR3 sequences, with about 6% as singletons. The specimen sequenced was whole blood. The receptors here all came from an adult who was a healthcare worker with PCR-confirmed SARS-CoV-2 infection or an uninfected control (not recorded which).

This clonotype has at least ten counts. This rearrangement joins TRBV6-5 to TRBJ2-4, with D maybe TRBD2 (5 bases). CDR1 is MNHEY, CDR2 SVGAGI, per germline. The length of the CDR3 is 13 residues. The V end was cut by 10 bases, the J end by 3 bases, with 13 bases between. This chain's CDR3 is CATSTGNKNIQYF. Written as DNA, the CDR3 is TGTGCCACCTCGACCGGGAACAAAAACATTCAGTACTTC.

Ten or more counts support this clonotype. CDR3 in DNA: TGCAGCGTTAACGAGCGGGGGAAGGTATCTGGGGCCAACGTCCTGACTTTC. Protein product: CSVNERGKVSGANVLTF. The chain joins TRBV29-1 to TRBJ2-6, with 8 bases identical to TRBD2. This CDR3 region has 17 residues. CDR1 SQVTM and CDR2 ANQGSEA come from the germline V gene. J was trimmed by 1 base and V by 5 bases; bases with no gene match: 10.

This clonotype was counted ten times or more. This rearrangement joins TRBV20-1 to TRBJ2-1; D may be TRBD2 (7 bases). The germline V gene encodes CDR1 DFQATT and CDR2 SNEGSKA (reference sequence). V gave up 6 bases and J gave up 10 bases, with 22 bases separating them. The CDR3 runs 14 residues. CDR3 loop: CSAAIGGDIGEQFF. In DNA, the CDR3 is TGCAGTGCCGCGATAGGGGGGGATATCGGAGAGCAGTTCTTC.

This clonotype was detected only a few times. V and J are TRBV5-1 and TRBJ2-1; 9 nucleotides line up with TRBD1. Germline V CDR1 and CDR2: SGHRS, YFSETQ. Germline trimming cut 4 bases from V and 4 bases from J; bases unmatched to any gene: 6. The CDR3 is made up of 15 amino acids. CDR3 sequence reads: CASSAGQGRYNEQFF. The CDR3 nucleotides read TGCGCCAGCAGCGCTGGACAGGGGAGGTACAATGAGCAGTTCTTC.

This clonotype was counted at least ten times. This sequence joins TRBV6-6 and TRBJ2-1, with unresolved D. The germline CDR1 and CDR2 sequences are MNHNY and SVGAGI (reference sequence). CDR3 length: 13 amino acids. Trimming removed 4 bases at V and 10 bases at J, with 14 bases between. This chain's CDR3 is CASSSLPWKEQFF. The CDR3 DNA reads TGTGCCAGCAGTTCACTACCTTGGAAAGAGCAGTTCTTC.

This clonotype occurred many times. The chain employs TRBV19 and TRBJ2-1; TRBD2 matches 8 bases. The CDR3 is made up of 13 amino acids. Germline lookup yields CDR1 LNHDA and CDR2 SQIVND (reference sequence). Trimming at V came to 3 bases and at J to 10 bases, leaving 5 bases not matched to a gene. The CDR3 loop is CASSIPAGVEQFF. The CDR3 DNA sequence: TGTGCCAGTAGTATTCCAGCGGGAGTAGAGCAGTTCTTC. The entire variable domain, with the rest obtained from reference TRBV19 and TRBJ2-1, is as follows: DGGITQSPKYLFRKEGQNVTLSCEQNLNHDAMYWYRQDPGQGLRLIYYSQIVNDFQKGDIAEGYSVSREKKESFPLTVTSAQKNPTAFYLCASSIPAGVEQFFGPGTRLTVL.

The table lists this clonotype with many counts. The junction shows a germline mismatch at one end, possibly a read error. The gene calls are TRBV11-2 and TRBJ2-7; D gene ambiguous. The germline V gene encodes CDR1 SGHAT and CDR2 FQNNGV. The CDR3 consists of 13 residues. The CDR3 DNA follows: TGTGCCAGCAGCATAGAATTGGGCTACGAGCAGTACTTC. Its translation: CASSIELGYEQYF.

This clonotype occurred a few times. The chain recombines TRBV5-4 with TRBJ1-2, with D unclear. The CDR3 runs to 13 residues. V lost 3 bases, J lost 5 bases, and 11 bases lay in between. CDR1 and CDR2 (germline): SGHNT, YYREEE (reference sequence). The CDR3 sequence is CASSSGSQYGYTF. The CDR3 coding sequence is TGTGCCAGCAGCTCCGGGTCCCAATATGGCTACACCTTC. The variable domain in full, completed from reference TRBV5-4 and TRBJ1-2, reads ETGVTQSPTHLIKTRGQQVTLRCSSQSGHNTVSWYQQALGQGPQFIFQYYREEENGRGNFPPRFSGLQFPNYSSELNVNALELDDSALYLCASSSGSQYGYTFGSGTRLTVV.

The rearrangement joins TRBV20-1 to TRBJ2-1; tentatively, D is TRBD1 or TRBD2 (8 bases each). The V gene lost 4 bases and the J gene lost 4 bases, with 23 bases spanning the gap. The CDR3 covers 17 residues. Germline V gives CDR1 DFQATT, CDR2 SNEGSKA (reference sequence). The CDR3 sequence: CSAITGGAGATYNEQFF. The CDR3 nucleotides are TGCAGTGCTATAACAGGGGGAGCGGGAGCGACTTACAATGAGCAGTTCTTC.

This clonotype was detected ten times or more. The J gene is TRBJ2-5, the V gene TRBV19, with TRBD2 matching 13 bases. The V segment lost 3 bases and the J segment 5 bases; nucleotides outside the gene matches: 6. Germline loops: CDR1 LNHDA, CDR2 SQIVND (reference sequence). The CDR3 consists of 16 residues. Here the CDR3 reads CASSIGLAGVEETQYF. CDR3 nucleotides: TGTGCCAGTAGTATCGGACTAGCGGGAGTTGAGGAGACCCAGTACTTC.

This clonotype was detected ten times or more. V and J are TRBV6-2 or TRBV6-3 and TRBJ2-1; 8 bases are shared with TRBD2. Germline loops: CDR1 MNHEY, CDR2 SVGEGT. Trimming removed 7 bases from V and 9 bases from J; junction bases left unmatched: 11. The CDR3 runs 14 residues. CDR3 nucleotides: TGTGCCAGCACCTCGTCGGGGGGGCAACTTGAGCAGTTCTTC. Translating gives CASTSSGGQLEQFF.

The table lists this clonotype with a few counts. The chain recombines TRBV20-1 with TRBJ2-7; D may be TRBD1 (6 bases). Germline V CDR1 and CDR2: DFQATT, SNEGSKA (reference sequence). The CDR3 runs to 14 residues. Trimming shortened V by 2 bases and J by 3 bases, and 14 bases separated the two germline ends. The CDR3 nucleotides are TGCAGTGCTAGATCGAACAGGGTAAACTACGAGCAGTACTTC. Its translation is CSARSNRVNYEQYF.

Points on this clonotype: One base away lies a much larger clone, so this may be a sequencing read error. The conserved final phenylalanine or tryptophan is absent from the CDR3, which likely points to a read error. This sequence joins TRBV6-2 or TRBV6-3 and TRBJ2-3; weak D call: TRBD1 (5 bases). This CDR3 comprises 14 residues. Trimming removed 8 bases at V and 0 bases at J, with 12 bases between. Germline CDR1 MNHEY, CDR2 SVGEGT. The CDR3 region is CASGSQGSTDTQYI. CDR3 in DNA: TGTGCCAGCGGATCCCAGGGCAGCACAGATACGCAGTATATT.

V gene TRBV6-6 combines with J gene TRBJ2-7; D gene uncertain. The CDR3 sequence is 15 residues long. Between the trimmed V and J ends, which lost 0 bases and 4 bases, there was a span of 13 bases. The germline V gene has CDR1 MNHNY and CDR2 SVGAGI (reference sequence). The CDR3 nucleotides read TGTGCCAGCAGTTACTCGACGCCCGGAACATACGAGCAGTACTTC. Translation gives CASSYSTPGTYEQYF.

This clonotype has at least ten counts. The CDR3 loop is CASSLAMNSYNEQFF. CDR3 nucleotides: TGTGCCAGCAGCTTAGCCATGAATTCCTACAATGAGCAGTTCTTC. The rearrangement links TRBV7-2 to TRBJ2-1, with D unresolved. The CDR3 extends over 15 amino acids. Trimming removed 0 bases at V and 1 base at J, with 7 bases between. Germline V gene data show CDR1 as SGHTA and CDR2 as FQGNSA.

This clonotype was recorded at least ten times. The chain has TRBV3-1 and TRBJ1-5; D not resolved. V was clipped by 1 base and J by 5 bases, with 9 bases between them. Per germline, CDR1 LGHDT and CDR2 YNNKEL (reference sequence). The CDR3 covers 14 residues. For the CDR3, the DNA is TGTGCCAGCAGCCAAGGTCAAGCTTATCAGCCCCAGCATTTT. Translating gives CASSQGQAYQPQHF.

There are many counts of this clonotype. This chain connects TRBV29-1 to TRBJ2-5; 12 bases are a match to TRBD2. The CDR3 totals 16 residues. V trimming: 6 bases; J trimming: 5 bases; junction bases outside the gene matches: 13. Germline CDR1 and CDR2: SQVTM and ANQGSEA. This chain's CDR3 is CSVPGLAGSLLETQYF. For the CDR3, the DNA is TGCAGCGTCCCCGGACTAGCGGGGAGCCTGTTGGAGACCCAGTACTTC.

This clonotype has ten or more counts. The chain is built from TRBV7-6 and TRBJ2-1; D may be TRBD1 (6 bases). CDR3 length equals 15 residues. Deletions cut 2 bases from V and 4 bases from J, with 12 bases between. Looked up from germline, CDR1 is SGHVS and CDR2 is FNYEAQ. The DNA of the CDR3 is TGTGCCAGCAGCTTACGGACAGAAAGATACAATGAGCAGTTCTTC. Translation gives CASSLRTERYNEQFF. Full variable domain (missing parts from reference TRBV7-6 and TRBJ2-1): GAGVSQSPRYKVTKRGQDVALRCDPISGHVSLYWYRQALGQGPEFLTYFNYEAQQDKSGLPNDRFSAERPEGSISTLTIQRTEQRDSAMYRCASSLRTERYNEQFFGPGTRLTVL.

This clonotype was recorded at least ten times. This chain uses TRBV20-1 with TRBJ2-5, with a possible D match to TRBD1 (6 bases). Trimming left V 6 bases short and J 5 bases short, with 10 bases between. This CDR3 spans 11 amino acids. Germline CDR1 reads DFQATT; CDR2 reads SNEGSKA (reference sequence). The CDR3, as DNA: TGCAGTGCGTCGCAGGGGGAGACCCAGTACTTC. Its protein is CSASQGETQYF.

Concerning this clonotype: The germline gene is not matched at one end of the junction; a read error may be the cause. This chain's CDR3 is CVSGVGAGADTQYF. The DNA of the CDR3 is TGTGTCAGCGGGGTAGGGGCTGGGGCAGATACGCAGTATTTT. The chain combines TRBV9 with TRBJ2-3, with 7 bases identical to TRBD2. The germline V gene encodes CDR1 SGDLS and CDR2 YYNGEE. There are 14 residues in the CDR3.

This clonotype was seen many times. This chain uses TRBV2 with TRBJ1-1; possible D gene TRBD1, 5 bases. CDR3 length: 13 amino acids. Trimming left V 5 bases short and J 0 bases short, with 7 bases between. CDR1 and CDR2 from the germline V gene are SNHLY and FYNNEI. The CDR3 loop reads CASSQTVNTEAFF. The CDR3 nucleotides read TGTGCCAGCAGTCAGACAGTGAACACTGAAGCTTTCTTT.

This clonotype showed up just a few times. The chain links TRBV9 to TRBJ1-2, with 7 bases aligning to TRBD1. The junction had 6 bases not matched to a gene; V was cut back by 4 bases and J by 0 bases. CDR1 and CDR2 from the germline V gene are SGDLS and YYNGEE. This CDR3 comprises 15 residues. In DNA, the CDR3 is TGTGCCAGCAGCACCGGACAGGCCTCTAACTATGGCTACACCTTC. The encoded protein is CASSTGQASNYGYTF.

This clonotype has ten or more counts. DNA of the CDR3: TGTGCCAGCACCCGGAAGGGCCAGAACACTGAAGCTTTCTTT. The encoded protein is CASTRKGQNTEAFF. V and J are TRBV7-9 and TRBJ1-1; D remains ambiguous. Germline V gives CDR1 SEHNR, CDR2 FQNEAQ (reference sequence). The V end was cut by 7 bases, the J end by 1 base, with 13 bases between. CDR3 size: 14 residues. The whole variable domain, remainder taken from reference TRBV7-9 and TRBJ1-1, is DTGVSQNPRHKITKRGQNVTFRCDPISEHNRLYWYRQTLGQGPEFLTYFQNEAQLEKSRLLSDRFSAERPKGSFSTLEIQRTEQGDSAMYLCASTRKGQNTEAFFGQGTRLTVV.

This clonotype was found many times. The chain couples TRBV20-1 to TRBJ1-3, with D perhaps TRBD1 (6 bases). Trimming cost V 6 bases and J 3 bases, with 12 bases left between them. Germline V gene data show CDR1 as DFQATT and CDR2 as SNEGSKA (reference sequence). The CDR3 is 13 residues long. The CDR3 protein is CSAGHRVGNTIYF. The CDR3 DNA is TGCAGTGCAGGCCACAGGGTTGGAAACACCATATATTTT.

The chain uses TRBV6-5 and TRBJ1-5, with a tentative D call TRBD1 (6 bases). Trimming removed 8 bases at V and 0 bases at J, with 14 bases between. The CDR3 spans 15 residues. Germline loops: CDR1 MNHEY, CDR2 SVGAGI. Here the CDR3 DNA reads TGTGCCAGCTCCTTACAGGGTTATAGCAATCAGCCCCAGCATTTT. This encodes CASSLQGYSNQPQHF.

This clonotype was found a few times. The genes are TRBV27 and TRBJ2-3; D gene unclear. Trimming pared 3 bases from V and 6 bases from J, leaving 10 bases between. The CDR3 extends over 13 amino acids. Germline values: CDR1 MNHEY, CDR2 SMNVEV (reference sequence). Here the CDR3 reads CASSFRIRDTQYF. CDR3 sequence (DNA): TGTGCCAGCAGTTTTCGGATAAGGGATACGCAGTATTTT.